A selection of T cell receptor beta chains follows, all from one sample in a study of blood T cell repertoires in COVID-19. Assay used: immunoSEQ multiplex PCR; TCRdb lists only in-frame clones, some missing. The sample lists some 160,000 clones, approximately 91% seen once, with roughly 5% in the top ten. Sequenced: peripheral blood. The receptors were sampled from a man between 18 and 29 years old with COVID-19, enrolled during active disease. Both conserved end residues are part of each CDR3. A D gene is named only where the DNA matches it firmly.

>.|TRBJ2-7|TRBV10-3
TGTGCCATCAGTGAGTCAGGGGAACACGAGCAGTACTTC
CAISESGEHEQYF
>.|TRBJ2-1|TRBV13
TGTGCCAGCAGACTACGAATTAAGGGGGTTAATGAGCAGTTCTTC
CASRLRIKGVNEQFF
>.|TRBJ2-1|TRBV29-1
TGCAGCGTTGTAGCCCTCAAGGACTACAATGAGCAGTTCTTC
CSVVALKDYNEQFF
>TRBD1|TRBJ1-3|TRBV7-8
TGTGCCAGCAGCTTAGTATTAGGTGGGACAGTCTCTGGAAACACCATATATTTT
CASSLVLGGTVSGNTIYF
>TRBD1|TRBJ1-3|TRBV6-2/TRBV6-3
TGTGCCAGCAGTTACCGACGGACAGGGGCCTCCTCTGGAAACACCATATATTTT
CASSYRRTGASSGNTIYF
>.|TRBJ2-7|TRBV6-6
TGTGCCAGCATCGGTCGGACAGCACAACCCTACGAGCAGTACTTC
CASIGRTAQPYEQYF
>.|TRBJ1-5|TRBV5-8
TGTGCCAGCAGGGCGACAGGCCGGGAGCCCCAGCATTTT
CASRATGREPQHF
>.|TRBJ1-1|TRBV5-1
TGCGCCAGCAGCTCGACAGGTTTGAACACTGAAGCTTTCTTT
CASSSTGLNTEAFF
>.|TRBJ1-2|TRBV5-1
TGCGCCAGCAGCTTGGGGACAGCCTATGGCTACACCTTC
CASSLGTAYGYTF
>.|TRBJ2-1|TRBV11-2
TGTGCCAGCAGCCCGATTGGAGGGAGAGGCAATGAGCAGTTCTTC
CASSPIGGRGNEQFF
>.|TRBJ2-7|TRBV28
TGTGCCAGCAGTTTTCAGGGCCCCTACGAGCAGTACTTC
CASSFQGPYEQYF
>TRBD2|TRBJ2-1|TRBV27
TGTGCCAGCAGCCTACTAGCGGGAGAATACAATGAGCAGTTCTTC
CASSLLAGEYNEQFF